These 21 T cell receptor beta chains originate from one sample sequenced in a study of T cells in Graves' hyperthyroidism and ophthalmopathy. From RNA transcripts, TCR beta CDR3 regions were amplified. Primed by the HTBI set, a first-round RT-PCR was run on the TCR CDR3. TCRdb recomputed calls from the multiplex PCR reads with MiXCR, one row per CDR3 protein. The sample consists of approximately 620,000 distinct CDR3 sequences, approximately 15% of them appearing once. Sequencing was carried out using blood. These receptors all stem from a woman aged 40 to 50 with Graves' ophthalmopathy.

A remark on this clonotype: A read error may explain this, as a much larger clone is one base away. This rearrangement joins TRBV2 to TRBJ1-1; 7 nucleotides match TRBD1. Germline V CDR1 and CDR2: SNHLY, FYNNEI. CDR3 length equals 14 residues. The trim removed 8 bases at V and 3 bases at J, leaving 9 bases unmatched. As DNA, the CDR3 is TGTGCCAGCGGGTCCCGGGACAGTCACACTGAAGCTTTCTTT. Amino acid sequence: CASGSRDSHTEAFF.

This clonotype was seen at least ten times. This chain uses TRBV18 with TRBJ2-1; D remains unclear. Germline CDR1 and CDR2: KGHSH and LQKENI. V shed 3 bases and J shed 8 bases, with 11 bases lying between them. The CDR3 has 13 amino acids. This CDR3 is CASSPSSDDEQFF. Written as DNA, the CDR3 is TGTGCCAGCTCACCGAGTTCGGACGATGAGCAGTTCTTC.

The V and J genes are TRBV4-1 and TRBJ2-1; D is perhaps TRBD1 or TRBD2 (5 bases each). Germline lookup yields CDR1 MGHRA and CDR2 YSYEKL. V lost 3 bases to trimming and J lost 6 bases, with 12 bases between them. The CDR3 contains 14 residues. The CDR3 coding sequence is TGCGCCAGCAGCCAGGGGATCGGGGCCAATGAGCAGTTCTTC. This translates into CASSQGIGANEQFF.

This clonotype has at least ten counts. The genes are TRBV2 and TRBJ2-5; weak D call: TRBD2 (6 bases). The V end lost 7 bases, the J end lost 2 bases, and 14 bases lay between the germline ends. The CDR3 spans 14 residues. Germline values: CDR1 SNHLY, CDR2 FYNNEI. CDR3 DNA sequence: TGTGCCAGCACCCAGCCGGGGGTACAAGAGACCCAGTACTTC. It is translated as CASTQPGVQETQYF.

Only a few counts were recorded for this clonotype. This chain joins TRBV6-6 and TRBJ2-7, with D hard to call. Germline V gives CDR1 MNHNY, CDR2 SVGAGI (reference sequence). V lost 0 bases, J lost 2 bases, and 11 bases lay in between. The CDR3 has 15 residues. CDR3 nucleotides: TGTGCCAGCAGTTACTCGATTACGGAGACCTACGAGCAGTACTTC. It specifies CASSYSITETYEQYF.

This sequence joins TRBV6-1 and TRBJ2-7; TRBD2 matches at 10 bases. Germline values: CDR1 MNHNS, CDR2 SASEGT. With V trimmed by 6 bases and J by 4 bases, 9 bases remained unmatched. The CDR3 runs to 15 residues. Written as DNA, the CDR3 is TGTGCCAGCAGGGCCGGGACTAGCGTCTCTTACGAGCAGTACTTC. The encoded protein is CASRAGTSVSYEQYF.

This chain connects TRBV29-1 to TRBJ2-1, with D perhaps assigned TRBD1 or TRBD2 (5 bases each). The CDR3 runs to 11 residues. V dropped 8 bases and J dropped 7 bases, with 12 bases sitting between them. The germline CDR1 and CDR2 sequences are SQVTM and ANQGSEA. As DNA, the CDR3 is TGCAGCCCCGGATGGGGGAATGAGCAGTTCTTC. It codes for CSPGWGNEQFF.

This clonotype was picked up many times. The genes are TRBV7-3 and TRBJ2-1; the match to TRBD2 covers 7 bases. Germline lookup yields CDR1 SGHTA and CDR2 FQGTGA. This CDR3 is built from 13 residues. V lost 6 bases, J lost 9 bases, and 8 bases stayed unmatched. CDR3 sequence reads: CASSPGGSGEQFF. DNA of the CDR3: TGTGCCAGCAGTCCCGGGGGGTCAGGTGAGCAGTTCTTC.

This clonotype was detected many times. V and J are TRBV20-1 and TRBJ2-1; 7 bases align to TRBD2. Germline-derived CDR1 and CDR2 are DFQATT and SNEGSKA (reference sequence). CDR3 size: 15 residues. Trimming removed 5 bases from V and 6 bases from J; junction bases left unmatched: 13. CDR3: CSAVSSGTTGNEQFF. CDR3 DNA: TGCAGTGCTGTTAGCAGTGGGACTACGGGCAATGAGCAGTTCTTC.

This clonotype has a count of ten or more. In nucleotides, the CDR3 is TGTGCCAGCAGCTTAGGGGGTCCAGCTTACAATGAGCAGTTCTTC. It encodes CASSLGGPAYNEQFF. This chain uses TRBV11-1 with TRBJ2-1; D gene uncertain. Germline V gene sequence: CDR1 SGHAT, CDR2 FQDESV (reference sequence). Trimming removed 1 base at V and 4 bases at J, with 11 bases between. The CDR3 spans 15 residues.

This clonotype came up many times. The V and J genes are TRBV2 and TRBJ2-3, with a possible D match to TRBD1 (5 bases). CDR1 is SNHLY and CDR2 is FYNNEI in the germline V gene. The CDR3 sequence is 14 residues long. V lost 8 bases to trimming and J lost 1 base, with 13 bases between them. The CDR3 nucleotides read TGTGCCAGCCGCAGGGAATTGGGCACAGATACGCAGTATTTT. Translated: CASRRELGTDTQYF.

The rearrangement joins TRBV5-1 to TRBJ1-3; tentatively, D is TRBD1 (6 bases). Per the germline V gene, CDR1 is SGHRS and CDR2 is YFSETQ. The ends were cut back, 4 bases at V and 0 bases at J, with 14 bases in the middle. This CDR3 is 16 amino acids long. As DNA, the CDR3 is TGCGCCAGCAGCGCCGGGGTACAGGGCTCTGGAAACACCATATATTTT. Amino acids: CASSAGVQGSGNTIYF.

The chain links TRBV6-1 to TRBJ1-2, with D tentatively TRBD1 (6 bases). The CDR3 consists of 13 residues. The germline V gene encodes CDR1 MNHNS and CDR2 SASEGT. V was trimmed by 5 bases and J by 7 bases, leaving 14 bases between them. In nucleotides, the CDR3 is TGTGCCAGCAGTCGACTACAGGGTGCTGGCTACACCTTC. Residues: CASSRLQGAGYTF.

The table lists this clonotype with many counts. The chain has TRBV2 and TRBJ2-2, with 7 bases aligning to TRBD1. CDR3 length: 15 residues. The germline CDR1 and CDR2 sequences are SNHLY and FYNNEI. V dropped 4 bases and J dropped 5; count of bases not matched to a gene: 7. The CDR3 nucleotides read TGTGCCAGCAGTGTAACAGGGGCGGTAACCGGGGAGCTGTTTTTT. It yields the protein CASSVTGAVTGELFF.

This clonotype was counted ten times or more. The chain couples TRBV27 to TRBJ2-2; D possibly corresponds to TRBD1 (6 bases). V was pared by 1 base and J by 0 bases, with 12 bases between. This CDR3 is 17 amino acids long. Germline V gene lookup returns CDR1 MNHEY and CDR2 SMNVEV (reference sequence). The CDR3 loop is CASSLWGWDTNTGELFF. The CDR3 bases are TGTGCCAGCAGTTTATGGGGTTGGGACACGAACACCGGGGAGCTGTTTTTT.

This clonotype was counted at least ten times. This chain links TRBV20-1 with TRBJ1-1; 9 bases fit TRBD1. Germline CDR1 and CDR2: DFQATT and SNEGSKA (reference sequence). This CDR3 is built from 15 residues. V lost 3 bases and J lost 0; bases outside the gene matches: 5. The chain's CDR3 is CSARKNRGLNTEAFF. The CDR3 bases are TGCAGTGCTAGGAAGAACAGGGGGCTGAACACTGAAGCTTTCTTT.

The chain couples TRBV19 to TRBJ1-5; D is possibly TRBD1 (5 bases). This CDR3 has 16 amino acids. Germline CDR1 LNHDA, CDR2 SQIVND (reference sequence). Trimming cost V 5 bases and J 4 bases, with 18 bases left between them. The CDR3 DNA follows: TGTGCCAGTAGTTTCGGATTGGGGGGGATTAATCAGCCCCAGCATTTT. Amino acid sequence: CASSFGLGGINQPQHF. Full variable domain (rest looked up from reference TRBV19 and TRBJ1-5): DGGITQSPKYLFRKEGQNVTLSCEQNLNHDAMYWYRQDPGQGLRLIYYSQIVNDFQKGDIAEGYSVSREKKESFPLTVTSAQKNPTAFYLCASSFGLGGINQPQHFGDGTRLSIL.

This clonotype showed up many times. The chain joins TRBV11-2 to TRBJ2-7; D gene ambiguous. Trimming took 1 base from V and 4 from J, leaving 11 bases between them. The germline gives CDR1 SGHAT, CDR2 FQNNGV. The CDR3 loop spans 14 amino acids. CDR3 sequence reads: CASSLGAGSYEQYF. CDR3 DNA: TGTGCCAGCAGCTTAGGGGCAGGATCTTACGAGCAGTACTTC. Full variable domain (remainder filled in from reference TRBV11-2 and TRBJ2-7): EAGVAQSPRYKIIEKRQSVAFWCNPISGHATLYWYQQILGQGPKLLIQFQNNGVVDDSQLPKDRFSAERLKGVDSTLKIQPAKLEDSAVYLCASSLGAGSYEQYFGPGTRLTVT.

This clonotype appeared many times. The chain carries TRBV28 and TRBJ2-3; 11 nucleotides match TRBD2. The CDR3 extends over 12 amino acids. Per germline, CDR1 MDHEN and CDR2 SYDVKM. V lost 9 bases and J lost 9; bases outside the gene matches: 5. CDR3 loop: CASTSGSGTQYF. The CDR3 DNA is TGTGCCAGTACTAGCGGGAGCGGAACGCAGTATTTT.

There are many counts of this clonotype. This chain links TRBV18 with TRBJ2-5, with D uncertain. With 1 base removed from V and 3 bases from J, the gap between germline ends came to 6 bases. CDR3 length: 13 residues. Germline assignment: CDR1 KGHSH and CDR2 LQKENI. The CDR3 DNA reads TGTGCCAGCTCACCACGCCCGGAAGAGACCCAGTACTTC. Translation: CASSPRPEETQYF.

This clonotype occurred many times. V and J are TRBV20-1 and TRBJ2-1; possibly TRBD2 for D (7 bases). Trimming shortened V by 3 bases and J by 4 bases, and 13 bases separated the two germline ends. The CDR3 extends over 14 amino acids. Germline lookup yields CDR1 DFQATT and CDR2 SNEGSKA (reference sequence). The CDR3 reads CSARWGGVYNEQFF. CDR3 DNA sequence: TGCAGTGCTAGGTGGGGGGGCGTATACAATGAGCAGTTCTTC.